The T cell receptor beta chain under discussion was sequenced for a study of shared clonotypes between healthy human individuals. Regarding the study as a whole: Only blood samples were collected, and tissue repertoires likely differ.

The germline V gene encodes CDR1 MDHEN and CDR2 SYDVKM. This CDR3 is built from 15 residues. V shed 5 bases, J shed 7 bases, and the junction held 11 bases outside the gene matches. A word on this clone: Antigen unknown.

Generated by immunoSEQ multiplex PCR, the TCRdb table keeps only in-frame clones and is missing some. Seen here are about 500,000 clones, roughly four fifths observed once, and the top ten hold more than 10%. This receptor was obtained from a woman between 40 and 55 years old in good health. Some clones in this sample may be carry-over from other donors' samples. Sequencing used PBMCs. V gene TRBV28 combines with J gene TRBJ2-7, with 10 bases that match TRBD1. The CDR3 DNA reads as TGTGCCAGCAGTAGACCCGGGACAGGGGCCAGGGAGCAGTACTTC. Protein product: CASSRPGTGAREQYF.